This T cell receptor (beta chain) was profiled in a study of post-analysis software for immune sequencing data. Findings and caveats of the study: Significantly lower normalized Chao1 diversity was seen in multiple sclerosis patients than in controls. Elevated frequency relative to controls characterized several TRBV segments in patients, TRBV5-6, TRBV5-1 and TRBV20-1 among them.

With regard to this clonotype: Its antigen remains unknown.

Germline V gene data show CDR1 as SGHRS and CDR2 as YFSETQ. The CDR3 extends over 15 amino acids. The V and J ends lost 0 bases and 6 bases respectively, with 13 bases between them. Unique molecular identifiers tagged the TCR beta cDNA libraries. TCRdb re-analysed the PCR reads in MiXCR, keeping a single row per CDR3 protein. Of hundreds of thousands of distinct CDR3 sequences detected, 44% appear once; the ten largest clones hold under 2%. The source is a girl aged 5-17 years with multiple sclerosis. Sequencing was done on a sample of blood. V gene TRBV5-1 combines with J gene TRBJ2-1, with D perhaps TRBD2 (6 bases). This CDR3 reads CASSLVGRNSNEQFF. The CDR3 DNA follows: TGCGCCAGCAGCTTGGTGGGGAGGAATAGCAATGAGCAGTTCTTC.